This T cell receptor beta chain was recovered during a study of graft-versus-host responses after intestinal transplantation. Study outcomes and limitations: HvG clone declines early post-transplant were associated with peak circulating GvH levels. There were GvH clones found in recipient marrow, and some of them appeared first in ileum or blood.

Notes on this clone: What it binds is not known.

Here immunoSEQ multiplex PCR was the method, and the copy in TCRdb shows in-frame clones only, minus some. Among tens of thousands of clones listed, about 95% were seen once. Germline assignment: CDR1 SGHTS and CDR2 YDEGEE. The CDR3 has 16 residues. V was trimmed by 0 bases and J by 4 bases, leaving 11 bases between them. The sequencing here drew on unstimulated CD4+ T cells sorted from spleen or lymph node cells, taken before transplant. The rearrangement uses TRBV5-8 and TRBJ1-6; maybe TRBD1 (6 bases). The source is a human donor who was the organ donor for an intestinal transplant. The chain's CDR3 is CASSLVTGQYNSPLHF. For the CDR3, the DNA is TGTGCCAGCAGCTTGGTTACCGGACAGTATAATTCACCCCTCCACTTT.